The T cell receptor beta chain under discussion was sequenced for a study of blood T cell repertoires in COVID-19. About the research overall: PBMCs, B-cell-depleted T cells, or T cells were the source of the cDNA or gDNA that made up the material.

In the original workflow: It was from reference gene primer amplification that nucleated cell counts were estimated. Clones were read by immunoSEQ multiplex PCR, and TCRdb kept only the in-frame ones, dropping some. V, J and clone size are those of that table, while D and trimming were read from the DNA. This table holds about 180,000 clones, around 85% found once. The V gene's germline CDR1 is SGHTA and CDR2 FQGNSA. Trimming stripped 1 base from V and 2 bases from J, with 15 bases between. CDR3 length equals 16 residues. This sequence was found in a woman older than 75 with acute or convalescent COVID-19. Material: peripheral blood. The chain uses TRBV7-2 and TRBJ2-7, with D maybe TRBD1 (6 bases). The CDR3 coding sequence is TGTGCCAGCAGCTTAGGGTCCGCAGGGGCAACCTACGAGCAGTACTTC. Encoded protein: CASSLGSAGATYEQYF.